This T cell receptor beta chain comes out of a study of blood T cell repertoires in COVID-19. About the research overall: PBMCs, B-cell-depleted T cells, or T cells provided the cDNA or gDNA that made up the material.

The ends lost 7 bases at V and 3 bases at J; junction bases unmatched: 7. The CDR3 runs to 15 residues. Germline CDR1 reads MDHEN; CDR2 reads SYDVKM. Participant ages covered roughly 18 to 89 years across about 25 US areas. Researchers sorted participants into cohorts using their self-reported clinical history. In the source study's methods: It was from reference gene primer amplification that nucleated cell counts were estimated. Sequencing was performed with immunoSEQ multiplex PCR; in TCRdb, only in-frame clones are kept and a portion is missing. Clone size and V and J calls were adopted from that table, with D and trimming inferred from the DNA. The sample includes around 140,000 clones, roughly 80% seen only once; the top ten take 2% to 2.5%.

The chain links TRBV28 to TRBJ2-3; 10 bases fit TRBD1. The sample comprised PBMCs or T cells enriched from blood (not recorded which). This receptor was obtained from a man aged 40-50 years with acute COVID-19. The CDR3, as DNA: TGTGCCAGCAACTTCCGGACAGGGGGAACAGATACGCAGTATTTT. Translating it yields CASNFRTGGTDTQYF.